This T cell receptor beta chain was sequenced in a study of spatial heterogeneity in lung cancer. In its sample, this clonotype was seen many times. Antigen specificity is unknown. Via MiXCR, TCRdb re-called the 5' RACE reads, giving one row per CDR3 protein. Among approximately 40,000 distinct CDR3 sequences listed, 5% to 6.5% were seen once. Described time point: sample taken at primary tumor resection. Samples came from roughly 72 TRACERx patients with untreated early-stage lung cancer. Material for sequencing was whole RNA from tumor, nontumor lung or frozen PBMC, left unsorted. CDR1 is DFQATT, CDR2 SNEGSKA, per germline (reference sequence). The CDR3 loop spans 14 amino acids. V was shortened by 5 bases and J by 7 bases, with 18 bases between the two germline ends. Study findings and constraints: Resection blood, more than follow-up blood, showed ubiquitous expanded tumor TCRs.

The input for sequencing was PBMCs, taken at surgery. The receptor comes from a female donor with early-stage non-small cell lung cancer. The J gene is TRBJ2-1, the V gene TRBV20-1; no definite D call. The CDR3 DNA reads as TGCAGTGCTTCCTCGGTTGGGTTGTGGAATGAGCAGTTCTTC. Amino acid sequence: CSASSVGLWNEQFF.